This T cell receptor (beta chain) is from a study of T cell repertoires in cytomegalovirus infection. TCRdb re-called the reads with MiXCR, one entry per CDR3 protein. Of 250,000 or so distinct CDR3 sequences listed, about 12% were seen once; the top ten hold 1.6%. The CDR3 spans 15 residues. The V and J ends lost 1 base and 2 bases respectively, with 10 bases between them. The germline V gene encodes CDR1 SGHRS and CDR2 YFSETQ. This rearrangement joins TRBV5-1 to TRBJ1-3; no definite D call. Input material: PBMCs. The clonotype comes from a human donor in good health (CMV status not recorded). Some clones in this sample may be carry-over from other donors' samples. CDR3 DNA: TGCGCCAGCAGCTTGAGCCAGTCGACTGGAAACACCATATATTTT. Protein sequence: CASSLSQSTGNTIYF.